Below, 20 T cell receptor beta chains from the same sample are listed, as sequenced in a study of blood T cell repertoires in COVID-19. Method: immunoSEQ multiplex PCR; TCRdb's copy keeps in-frame clones and lacks some. The top ten clones hold around 1.9% of a sample with 170,000 or so clones, 80% to 90% of them seen once. What was sequenced was peripheral blood. The receptors derive from a young man who had recovered from COVID-19.

This sequence joins TRBV28 and TRBJ2-7, with D possibly matching TRBD1 (7 bases). Trimming removed 4 bases at V and 6 bases at J, with 10 bases between. The CDR3 covers 12 residues. Germline V lookup: CDR1 MDHEN, CDR2 SYDVKM. The DNA of the CDR3 is TGTGCCAGCAGTTCGCAGGGGGGCGAGCAGTACTTC. Its translation: CASSSQGGEQYF.

This clone occurred once. The gene calls are TRBV27 and TRBJ1-1; D is possibly TRBD1 (5 bases). CDR1 and CDR2 (germline): MNHEY, SMNVEV (reference sequence). Trimming shortened V by 6 bases and J by 9 bases, and 11 bases separated the two germline ends. The CDR3 has 11 amino acids. The CDR3 nucleotides read TGTGCCAGCAGGGACGGGGGAAAAGCTTTCTTT. Its protein product is CASRDGGKAFF.

The chain joins TRBV3-1 (or the pseudogene TRBV3-2) to TRBJ2-2, with D unclear. Trimming pared 4 bases from V and 0 bases from J, leaving 6 bases between. CDR3 length: 14 residues. Germline-derived CDR1 and CDR2 are LGHDT and YNNKEL (reference sequence). This chain's CDR3 is CASSPRSNTGELFF. CDR3 coding DNA: TGTGCCAGCAGCCCCCGGTCGAACACCGGGGAGCTGTTTTTT.

This rearrangement joins TRBV13 to TRBJ2-5; the D gene is possibly TRBD2 (6 bases). The CDR3 covers 15 residues. CDR1 and CDR2 (germline): PRHDT, FYEKMQ (reference sequence). V was shortened by 2 bases and J by 5 bases, with 15 bases between the two germline ends. This chain's CDR3 is CASSLKGSRGETQYF. Here the CDR3 DNA reads TGTGCCAGCAGCTTAAAAGGGTCTCGGGGGGAGACCCAGTACTTC.

The rearrangement links TRBV24-1 to TRBJ2-1; TRBD2 might be the D (7 bases). Germline V gene sequence: CDR1 KGHDR, CDR2 SFDVKD. There are 17 residues in the CDR3. V was shortened by 2 bases and J by 6 bases, with 19 bases between the two germline ends. CDR3 sequence: CATSDSPGAGVSNEQFF. In DNA, the CDR3 is TGTGCCACCAGTGATTCGCCAGGGGCGGGAGTTAGCAATGAGCAGTTCTTC.

This chain joins TRBV4-3 and TRBJ2-2, with 7 bases fitting TRBD1. After removal of 3 bases from V and 5 bases from J, the junction contained 6 bases not matched to a gene. The CDR3 is made up of 15 amino acids. Germline V lookup: CDR1 LGHNA, CDR2 YSLEER. The CDR3: CASSQEDRETGELFF. The CDR3 nucleotides are TGCGCCAGCAGCCAGGAAGACAGGGAAACCGGGGAGCTGTTTTTT.

V is TRBV29-1 and J is TRBJ2-7; a weak D match, TRBD1 (6 bases). Germline V gene sequence: CDR1 SQVTM, CDR2 ANQGSEA. V dropped 7 bases and J dropped 4 bases, with 14 bases sitting between them. The CDR3 spans 12 residues. CDR3 sequence reads: CSGLGTKYEQYF. In DNA, the CDR3 is TGCAGCGGGCTCGGGACAAAGTACGAGCAGTACTTC.

The J gene is TRBJ2-2, the V gene TRBV20-1, with D possibly TRBD2 on 5 matching bases. The CDR3 has 15 amino acids. Trimming left V 3 bases short and J 7 bases short, with 18 bases between. Germline V lookup: CDR1 DFQATT, CDR2 SNEGSKA (reference sequence). The CDR3 coding sequence is TGCAGTGCTAGTGACGGGAAGGATGATCGCGGGGAGCTGTTTTTT. It codes for CSASDGKDDRGELFF.

The chain combines TRBV2 with TRBJ1-2; 7 nucleotides match TRBD1. Germline CDR1 SNHLY, CDR2 FYNNEI. With V trimmed by 5 bases and J by 5 bases, 5 bases remained unmatched. The CDR3 sequence is 13 residues long. The CDR3 reads CASSRTGAYGYTF. In nucleotides, the CDR3 is TGTGCCAGCAGTCGGACAGGCGCATATGGCTACACCTTC.

The V call is TRBV19, the J call TRBJ1-2; TRBD1 agrees at 9 bases. This CDR3 is 14 amino acids long. Germline CDR1 and CDR2: LNHDA and SQIVND (reference sequence). J was trimmed by 4 bases and V by 6 bases; bases with no gene match: 6. CDR3 sequence: CASRTGGTSYGYTF. The CDR3 DNA follows: TGTGCCAGTAGGACAGGGGGGACCAGCTATGGCTACACCTTC.

The chain couples TRBV11-2 to TRBJ2-5; TRBD2 matches at 14 bases. The CDR3 has 17 amino acids. V was clipped by 1 base and J by 5 bases; unmatched bases: 6. Germline V gene sequence: CDR1 SGHAT, CDR2 FQNNGV. CDR3 sequence: CASSLGGLAGVGETQYF. The CDR3 DNA sequence: TGTGCCAGCAGCTTAGGGGGACTAGCGGGAGTCGGGGAGACCCAGTACTTC.

The J gene is TRBJ2-3, the V gene TRBV27; TRBD2 matches at 9 bases. The germline CDR1 and CDR2 sequences are MNHEY and SMNVEV (reference sequence). This CDR3 is built from 15 residues. The V gene end was trimmed by 2 bases and the J gene end by 7 bases; junction bases not matched to a gene: 7. CDR3 region: CASSLIAGGPNTQYF. CDR3 DNA sequence: TGTGCCAGCAGTTTAATTGCGGGAGGGCCAAATACGCAGTATTTT.

This clone has only one observation. This sequence joins TRBV19 and TRBJ1-4; 9 nucleotides agree with TRBD1. V gave up 5 bases and J gave up 8 bases; unmatched junction bases: 9. This CDR3 has 15 residues. The germline V gene has CDR1 LNHDA and CDR2 SQIVND (reference sequence). The CDR3 nucleotides are TGTGCCAGTAGTGGTCGACAGGGGGGTCGCGAAAAACTGTTTTTT. Translated, it gives CASSGRQGGREKLFF.

The count of this clone is one. The genes are TRBV4-3 and TRBJ2-7, with D possibly TRBD1 on 5 matching bases. Deletions cut 5 bases from V and 2 bases from J, with 13 bases between. The CDR3 is made up of 14 amino acids. Germline-derived CDR1 and CDR2 are LGHNA and YSLEER. CDR3 sequence (DNA): TGCGCCAGCAGCGGGGCAAACAACGCCTACGAGCAGTACTTC. Translation: CASSGANNAYEQYF.

The chain uses TRBV6-5 and TRBJ2-4; no firm D call. The CDR3 runs 15 residues. The germline V gene encodes CDR1 MNHEY and CDR2 SVGAGI. V was clipped by 6 bases and J by 0 bases, with 12 bases between them. In nucleotides, the CDR3 is TGTGCCAGCAGCTCCCCGCAGATAGCCAAAAACATTCAGTACTTC. The encoded protein is CASSSPQIAKNIQYF.

This sequence joins TRBV5-1 and TRBJ2-5, with D perhaps matching TRBD2 (5 bases). Germline CDR1 reads SGHRS; CDR2 reads YFSETQ. Deletions cut 4 bases from V and 2 bases from J, with 12 bases between. The CDR3 is made up of 14 amino acids. CDR3 residues: CASSPGERQETQYF. The CDR3 region has the DNA TGCGCCAGCAGCCCCGGGGAGCGGCAAGAGACCCAGTACTTC.

V and J are TRBV19 and TRBJ2-1; 9 nucleotides agree with TRBD2. The CDR3 loop spans 15 amino acids. With V trimmed by 3 bases and J by 5 bases, 5 bases remained unmatched. The germline V gene encodes CDR1 LNHDA and CDR2 SQIVND (reference sequence). The CDR3 protein is CASSIGLATNNEQFF. In DNA, the CDR3 is TGTGCCAGTAGTATTGGACTAGCGACTAACAATGAGCAGTTCTTC.

V usage is TRBV30 and J usage is TRBJ2-1; D ambiguous. V lost 4 bases and J 5 bases, leaving 9 bases between the germline ends. This CDR3 comprises 12 residues. Germline V gene sequence: CDR1 GTSNPN, CDR2 SVGIG (reference sequence). The DNA of the CDR3 is TGTGCCTGGAACGCGGCAAACAATGAGCAGTTCTTC. It yields the protein CAWNAANNEQFF.

The chain is built from TRBV19 and TRBJ2-3, with 10 bases aligning to TRBD2. Per germline, CDR1 LNHDA and CDR2 SQIVND (reference sequence). The CDR3 runs to 15 residues. CDR3 nucleotide sequence: TGTGCACAGAAATGGACTAGCGGAAGCACAGATACGCAGTATTTT. It encodes CAQKWTSGSTDTQYF.

The chain is built from TRBV6-6 and TRBJ2-7; TRBD1 aligns across 7 bases. The CDR3 covers 12 residues. In germline, CDR1 is MNHNY, CDR2 SVGAGI (reference sequence). The V and J ends lost 8 bases and 5 bases, in that order; junction bases with no gene match: 6. As DNA, the CDR3 is TGTGCCAGCGACAGGGCTGGGGACGAGCAGTACTTC. Translating it yields CASDRAGDEQYF.